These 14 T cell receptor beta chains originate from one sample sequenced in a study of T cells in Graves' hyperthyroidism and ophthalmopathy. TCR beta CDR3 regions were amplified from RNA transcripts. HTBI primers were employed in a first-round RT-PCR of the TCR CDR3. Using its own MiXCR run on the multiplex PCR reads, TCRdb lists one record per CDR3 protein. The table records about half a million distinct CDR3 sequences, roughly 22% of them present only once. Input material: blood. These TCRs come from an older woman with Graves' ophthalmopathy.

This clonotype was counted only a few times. The DNA for the CDR3 is TGTGCCAGCAGCTTTCCACAGGGGACCTTCAACTATGGCTACACCTTC. It codes for CASSFPQGTFNYGYTF. J is TRBJ1-2 and V is TRBV9; 7 bases are shared with TRBD1. The CDR3 runs to 16 residues. V lost 4 bases to trimming and J lost 2 bases; unmatched junction nucleotides: 11. Germline V gene sequence: CDR1 SGDLS, CDR2 YYNGEE.

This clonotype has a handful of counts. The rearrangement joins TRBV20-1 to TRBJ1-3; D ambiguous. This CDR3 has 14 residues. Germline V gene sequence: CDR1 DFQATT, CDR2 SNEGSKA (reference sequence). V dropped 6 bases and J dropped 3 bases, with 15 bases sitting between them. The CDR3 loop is CSARRTDVGNTIYF. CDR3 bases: TGCAGTGCAAGAAGGACGGACGTTGGAAACACCATATATTTT.

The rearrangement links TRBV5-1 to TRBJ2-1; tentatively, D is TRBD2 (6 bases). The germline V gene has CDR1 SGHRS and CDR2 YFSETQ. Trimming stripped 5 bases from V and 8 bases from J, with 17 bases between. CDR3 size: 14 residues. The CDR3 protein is CASSRGPGVYEQFF. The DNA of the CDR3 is TGCGCCAGCAGTCGCGGACCGGGGGTCTATGAGCAGTTCTTC.

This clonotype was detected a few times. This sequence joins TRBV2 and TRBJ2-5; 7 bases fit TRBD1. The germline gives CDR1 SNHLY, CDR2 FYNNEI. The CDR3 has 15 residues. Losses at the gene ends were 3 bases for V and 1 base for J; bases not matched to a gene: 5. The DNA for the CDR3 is TGTGCCAGCAGTGACCGGGGACAGCCCCAAGAGACCCAGTACTTC. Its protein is CASSDRGQPQETQYF.

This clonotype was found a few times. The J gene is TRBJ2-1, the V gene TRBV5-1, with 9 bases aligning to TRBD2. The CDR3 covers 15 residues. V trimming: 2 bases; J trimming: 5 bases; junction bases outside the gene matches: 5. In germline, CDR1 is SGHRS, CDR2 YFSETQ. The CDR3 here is CASSFGTSSDNEQFF. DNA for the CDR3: TGCGCCAGCAGCTTCGGGACTAGCAGTGACAATGAGCAGTTCTTC.

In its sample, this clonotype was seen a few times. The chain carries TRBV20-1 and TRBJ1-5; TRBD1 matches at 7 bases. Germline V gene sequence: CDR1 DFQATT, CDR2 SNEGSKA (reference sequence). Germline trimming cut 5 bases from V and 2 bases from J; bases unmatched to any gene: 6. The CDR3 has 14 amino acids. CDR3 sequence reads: CSARRGMGNQPQHF. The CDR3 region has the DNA TGCAGTGCTCGCAGGGGGATGGGCAATCAGCCCCAGCATTTT.

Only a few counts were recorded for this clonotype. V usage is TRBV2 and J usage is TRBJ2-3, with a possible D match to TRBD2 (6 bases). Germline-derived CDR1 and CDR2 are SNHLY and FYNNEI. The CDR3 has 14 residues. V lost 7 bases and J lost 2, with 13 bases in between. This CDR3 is CASNPGVDTDTQYF. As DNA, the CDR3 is TGTGCCAGCAATCCGGGAGTAGACACAGATACGCAGTATTTT.

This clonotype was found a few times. CDR3 bases: TGTGCCAGCACCGGGTCGGAAGGGGGCTTCACTGAAGCTTTCTTT. The encoded protein is CASTGSEGGFTEAFF. This chain links TRBV28 with TRBJ1-1; TRBD1 aligns across 7 bases. This CDR3 is 15 amino acids long. The trim removed 7 bases at V and 4 bases at J, leaving 12 bases unmatched. Germline V gene data show CDR1 as MDHEN and CDR2 as SYDVKM.

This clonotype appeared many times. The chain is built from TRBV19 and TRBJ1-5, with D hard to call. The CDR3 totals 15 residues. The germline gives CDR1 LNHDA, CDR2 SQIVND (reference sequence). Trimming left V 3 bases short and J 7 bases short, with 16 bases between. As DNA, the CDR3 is TGTGCCAGTAGTATTACGACCTCGGCGAGGCAGCCCCAGCATTTT. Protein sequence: CASSITTSARQPQHF.

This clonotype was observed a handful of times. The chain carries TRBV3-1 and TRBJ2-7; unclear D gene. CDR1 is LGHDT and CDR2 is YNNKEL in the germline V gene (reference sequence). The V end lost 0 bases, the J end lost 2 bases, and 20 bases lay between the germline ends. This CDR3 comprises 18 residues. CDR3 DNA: TGTGCCAGCAGCCAAGAAGCGAGCTTGAGGCCAGTCGCCTACGAGCAGTACTTC. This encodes CASSQEASLRPVAYEQYF.

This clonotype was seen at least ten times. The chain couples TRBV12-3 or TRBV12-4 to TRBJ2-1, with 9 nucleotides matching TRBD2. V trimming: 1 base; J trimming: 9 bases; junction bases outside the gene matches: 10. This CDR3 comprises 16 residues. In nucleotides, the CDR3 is TGTGCCAGCAGTTTAGTGTTAACTAGCGGGCTCGGTGAGCAGTTCTTC. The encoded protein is CASSLVLTSGLGEQFF.

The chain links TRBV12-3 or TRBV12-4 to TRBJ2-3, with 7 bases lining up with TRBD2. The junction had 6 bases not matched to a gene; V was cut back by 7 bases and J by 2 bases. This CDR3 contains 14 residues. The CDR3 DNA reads TGTGCCAGCACCTCAGGACTAGTCACAGATACGCAGTATTTT. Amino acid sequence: CASTSGLVTDTQYF.

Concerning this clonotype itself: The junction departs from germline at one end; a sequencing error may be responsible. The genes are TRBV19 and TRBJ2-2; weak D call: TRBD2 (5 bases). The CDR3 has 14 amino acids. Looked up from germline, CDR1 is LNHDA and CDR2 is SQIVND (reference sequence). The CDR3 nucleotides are TGTTCCAGTAGTACCGGTAGCGATAACGGGGAGCTGTTTTTT. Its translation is CSSSTGSDNGELFF.

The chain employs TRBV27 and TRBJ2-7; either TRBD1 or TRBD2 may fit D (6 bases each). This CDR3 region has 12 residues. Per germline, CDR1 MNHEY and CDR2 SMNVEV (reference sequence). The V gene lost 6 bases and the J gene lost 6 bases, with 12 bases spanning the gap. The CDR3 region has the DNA TGTGCCAGCAGCGGGGGCGCCGGCGAGCAGTACTTC. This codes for CASSGGAGEQYF.